This record looks at one TCR beta chain sequence and its context. Its antigen is unknown. Trimming removed 4 bases at V and 4 bases at J, with 13 bases between. The CDR3 extends over 14 amino acids. The germline V gene has CDR1 MNHEY and CDR2 SVGAGI. Attachment of unique molecular identifiers was made to individual cDNA molecules. One entry per CDR3 protein, called by TCRdb with MiXCR from the 5' RACE reads. The repertoire holds roughly 120,000 distinct CDR3 sequences, approximately 12% seen once, with around 3.7% in the top ten. The record originates from a study of early T cells in non-severe SARS-CoV-2 infection. Study-level background: The chains were unpaired, and the sequenced material was bulk RNA from unsorted whole blood.

The study's findings and limits: In VDJdb matching, anti-spike CD8 responses were favored while private and CD4 specificities went missing.

This clonotype originated in an adult who was a healthcare worker with PCR-confirmed SARS-CoV-2 infection or an uninfected control (not recorded which). J is TRBJ1-2 and V is TRBV6-5; tentatively, D is TRBD1 (6 bases). The sequenced sample was whole blood, obtained at baseline. The DNA for the CDR3 is TGTGCCAGCAGTTCCCCAGGGACATCCTATGGCTACACCTTC. Translating it yields CASSSPGTSYGYTF.